These 28 T cell receptor beta chains were sequenced from one sample in a study of cytomegalovirus exposure and HLA in healthy donors. The PCR employed 60 Vbeta primers together with 13 Jbeta primers. Clones were sequenced by immunoSEQ multiplex PCR, and TCRdb holds only the in-frame ones, with some missing. The sample consists of around 130,000 clones, 70% to 80% of them appearing once. The sequenced sample was PBMCs. The receptors come from a woman aged 50 to 60 in good health and CMV-seronegative.

J is TRBJ2-1 and V is TRBV6-5; 9 bases match TRBD1. Germline loops: CDR1 MNHEY, CDR2 SVGAGI. There are 14 residues in the CDR3. Unmatched junction bases numbered 3, after V lost 2 bases and J lost 7 bases. In nucleotides, the CDR3 is TGTGCCAGCAGTTACACAGGGGGCTCTAATGAGCAGTTCTTC. Translated, it gives CASSYTGGSNEQFF.

The rearrangement joins TRBV27 to TRBJ1-1, with TRBD1 identical over 8 bases. Germline assignment: CDR1 MNHEY and CDR2 SMNVEV (reference sequence). J was trimmed by 5 bases and V by 3 bases; bases with no gene match: 8. CDR3 length: 15 residues. The CDR3 nucleotides are TGTGCCAGCAGTTTGTACGGACAGGGTTGGACTGAAGCTTTCTTT. As protein: CASSLYGQGWTEAFF.

In its sample, this clone was seen a few times. Other DNA sequences in this specimen translate into the identical CDR3. The gene calls are TRBV18 and TRBJ2-5, with D possibly TRBD2 on 6 matching bases. Trimming stripped 3 bases from V and 4 bases from J, with 12 bases between. CDR1 KGHSH and CDR2 LQKENI come from the germline V gene. The CDR3 is 14 residues long. The CDR3 coding sequence is TGTGCCAGCTCACCCAAGGGAGGTGGAGAGACCCAGTACTTC. Residues: CASSPKGGGETQYF.

This clone has more than one count but fewer than ten. The chain joins TRBV5-4 to TRBJ2-3, with 8 nucleotides matching TRBD2. This CDR3 comprises 16 residues. Per germline, CDR1 SGHNT and CDR2 YYREEE (reference sequence). With 3 bases clipped from V and 7 bases from J, the junction kept 13 bases outside the gene matches. The CDR3 region has the DNA TGTGCCAGCAGCTCTCCCGCCGTAGCGGGACCCTATACGCAGTATTTT. It is translated as CASSSPAVAGPYTQYF.

This clone was seen a single time. Different DNA sequences within this sample yield the same CDR3. The chain carries TRBV5-1 and TRBJ2-5, with D maybe TRBD1 (5 bases). Trimming cost V 0 bases and J 5 bases, with 11 bases left between them. The CDR3 runs to 14 residues. Germline CDR1 is SGHRS and CDR2 is YFSETQ. CDR3 residues: CASSLAAGQETQYF. Here the CDR3 DNA reads TGCGCCAGCAGCTTGGCCGCAGGGCAGGAGACCCAGTACTTC.

This chain uses TRBV27 with TRBJ1-2; 11 bases fit TRBD1. Germline trimming cut 6 bases from V and 7 bases from J; bases unmatched to any gene: 4. Germline V lookup: CDR1 MNHEY, CDR2 SMNVEV (reference sequence). CDR3 size: 13 residues. The CDR3 region has the DNA TGTGCCAGCAGCCGGGACAGGGGGGGTGGCTACACCTTC. Protein sequence: CASSRDRGGGYTF.

The V gene is TRBV19, the J gene TRBJ1-1; no firm D call. Germline V gene data show CDR1 as LNHDA and CDR2 as SQIVND (reference sequence). There are 16 residues in the CDR3. The germline V and J ends were trimmed by 3 bases and 0 bases, with 14 bases remaining between them. CDR3 DNA sequence: TGTGCCAGTAGTATTCGGGAGGCGACCGTGAACACTGAAGCTTTCTTT. Residues: CASSIREATVNTEAFF.

This chain joins TRBV5-1 and TRBJ1-5; D is possibly TRBD1 (6 bases). The CDR3 is 14 amino acids. In germline, CDR1 is SGHRS, CDR2 YFSETQ. Trimming took off 4 bases at V and 4 bases at J, with 12 bases between the two ends. DNA of the CDR3: TGCGCCAGCAGCCGCAGGGGCGGGAATCAGCCCCAGCATTTT. Protein: CASSRRGGNQPQHF.

The CDR3 DNA sequence: TGTGCCAGCAGCTTGGACAGGACAGGGTATGGCTACACCTTC. It translates to CASSLDRTGYGYTF. The chain is built from TRBV5-5 and TRBJ1-2, with 8 bases aligning to TRBD1. V was pared by 0 bases and J by 5 bases, with 3 bases of the junction left unmatched. The germline CDR1 and CDR2 sequences are SGHKS and YYEKEE (reference sequence). CDR3 length: 14 residues.

The chain combines TRBV6-5 with TRBJ1-6, with D perhaps TRBD1 (5 bases). The CDR3 sequence is 12 residues long. Per germline, CDR1 MNHEY and CDR2 SVGAGI. Trimming pared 5 bases from V and 8 bases from J, leaving 7 bases between. The CDR3 protein is CASSTGDSPLHF. CDR3 nucleotides: TGTGCCAGCAGTACAGGAGATTCACCCCTCCACTTT.

This clone has only a few counts. The chain joins TRBV4-3 to TRBJ2-2; perhaps TRBD1 as D (5 bases). Between the trimmed V and J ends, which lost 8 bases and 2 bases, there was a span of 9 bases. Per germline, CDR1 LGHNA and CDR2 YSLEER. The CDR3 runs to 13 residues. This chain's CDR3 is CASSRENTGELFF. CDR3 DNA: TGCGCCAGCTCCAGGGAAAACACCGGGGAGCTGTTTTTT.

The chain links TRBV19 to TRBJ1-1, with D hard to call. Trimming left V 7 bases short and J 6 bases short, with 18 bases between. Germline CDR1 LNHDA, CDR2 SQIVND (reference sequence). CDR3 size: 14 residues. The CDR3 region has the DNA TGTGCCAGTACCCAACAACCGGGAGTCGCTGAAGCTTTCTTT. Amino acid sequence: CASTQQPGVAEAFF.

The chain is built from TRBV5-1 and TRBJ2-2; 8 bases fit TRBD1. The CDR3 consists of 16 residues. Germline V gene lookup returns CDR1 SGHRS and CDR2 YFSETQ. With 4 bases clipped from V and 4 bases from J, the junction kept 9 bases outside the gene matches. In DNA form, the CDR3 reads TGCGCCAGCAGCCCTCAGGGGGCGCGAAGCACCGGGGAGCTGTTTTTT. Encoded protein: CASSPQGARSTGELFF. The variable domain in full, with the rest retrieved from reference TRBV5-1 and TRBJ2-2, is KAGVTQTPRYLIKTRGQQVTLSCSPISGHRSVSWYQQTPGQGLQFLFEYFSETQRNKGNFPGRFSGRQFSNSRSEMNVSTLELGDSALYLCASSPQGARSTGELFFGEGSRLTVL.

The chain uses TRBV18 and TRBJ2-2; 11 bases match TRBD2. The CDR3 has 16 amino acids. Germline V CDR1 and CDR2: KGHSH, LQKENI. V lost 1 base to trimming and J lost 7 bases; unmatched junction nucleotides: 5. The CDR3 DNA is TGTGCCAGCTCACCACTACTAGCGGGAGTTATCGGGGAGCTGTTTTTT. It specifies CASSPLLAGVIGELFF.

The chain links TRBV27 to TRBJ2-4, with TRBD1 as a possible D gene (5 bases). Trimming removed 3 bases from V and 4 bases from J, with 10 bases in between. Germline V CDR1 and CDR2: MNHEY, SMNVEV (reference sequence). The CDR3 totals 14 residues. CDR3 coding DNA: TGTGCCAGCAGTTTCTCCGACAGTAAAAACATTCAGTACTTC. Translated, it gives CASSFSDSKNIQYF.

The rearrangement joins TRBV18 to TRBJ1-2; no clear D. The germline V gene encodes CDR1 KGHSH and CDR2 LQKENI. Deletions cut 2 bases from V and 4 bases from J, with 14 bases between. The CDR3 is made up of 15 amino acids. The CDR3 DNA reads as TGTGCCAGCTCACCAGCGGGTACGGAACCCTATGGCTACACCTTC. Translation: CASSPAGTEPYGYTF.

This rearrangement joins TRBV7-9 to TRBJ1-5; 10 nucleotides align to TRBD1. The V gene's germline CDR1 is SEHNR and CDR2 FQNEAQ (reference sequence). This CDR3 contains 14 residues. Losses at the gene ends were 8 bases for V and 5 bases for J; bases not matched to a gene: 6. The CDR3, as DNA: TGTGCCAGCTCGGACAGGGGGTCGCATCAGCCCCAGCATTTT. Protein product: CASSDRGSHQPQHF.

V is TRBV11-3 and J is TRBJ1-1; D remains ambiguous. The CDR3 extends over 13 amino acids. Germline CDR1 and CDR2: SGHNT and YENEEA. The V end was cut by 5 bases, the J end by 1 base, with 8 bases between. DNA for the CDR3: TGTGCCAGCAGCCCCCGGTGGAACACTGAAGCTTTCTTT. Translating gives CASSPRWNTEAFF.

The V call is TRBV6-6, the J call TRBJ2-5, with D unresolved. Near its end, the DNA agrees better with TRBJ2-7, so the J call may be wrong. Per germline, CDR1 MNHNY and CDR2 SVGAGI (reference sequence). CDR3 length: 14 amino acids. The CDR3 loop reads CASSYRLVGYEQYF. For the CDR3, the DNA is TGTGCCAGCAGTTACCGGCTAGTCGGGTACGAGCAGTACTTC.

This clone was recorded once. This rearrangement joins TRBV10-3 to TRBJ2-7; 13 bases align to TRBD2. Germline V gene data show CDR1 as ENHRY and CDR2 as SYGVKD. The CDR3 is made up of 16 amino acids. The V segment lost 2 bases and the J segment 6 bases; nucleotides outside the gene matches: 7. DNA of the CDR3: TGTGCCATCAGTGAGACCGGACTAGCGGGAGTGAGCGAGCAGTACTTC. This gives the protein CAISETGLAGVSEQYF.

The rearrangement links TRBV30 to TRBJ2-1; D gene unclear. This CDR3 has 15 residues. V shed 2 bases and J shed 8 bases, with 19 bases lying between them. Per the germline V gene, CDR1 is GTSNPN and CDR2 is SVGIG (reference sequence). The CDR3 nucleotides are TGTGCCTGGAGTCTTGGGCAGACCGGCCCGGATGAGCAGTTCTTC. Translating it yields CAWSLGQTGPDEQFF.

The rearrangement joins TRBV18 to TRBJ2-1, with 12 bases fitting TRBD2. Germline V CDR1 and CDR2: KGHSH, LQKENI. Germline trimming cut 0 bases from V and 7 bases from J; bases unmatched to any gene: 4. The CDR3 sequence is 16 residues long. The CDR3 DNA follows: TGTGCCAGCTCACCACCGCGACTAGCGGGAGTGAATGAGCAGTTCTTC. It yields the protein CASSPPRLAGVNEQFF.

J is TRBJ1-1 and V is TRBV29-1; 8 nucleotides line up with TRBD1. Germline CDR1 SQVTM, CDR2 ANQGSEA. The CDR3 runs 14 residues. Losses at the gene ends were 7 bases for V and 0 bases for J; bases not matched to a gene: 7. CDR3 nucleotides: TGCAGCGCCGGACAGGGAAACATGAACACTGAAGCTTTCTTT. Translating it yields CSAGQGNMNTEAFF.

This chain connects TRBV9 to TRBJ2-7; maybe TRBD2 (5 bases). The V end was cut by 0 bases, the J end by 2 bases, with 12 bases between. CDR1 and CDR2 from the germline V gene are SGDLS and YYNGEE. This CDR3 spans 15 amino acids. The CDR3 reads CASSVASTGPYEQYF. The CDR3 DNA is TGTGCCAGCAGCGTAGCTAGCACGGGTCCCTACGAGCAGTACTTC.

This clone was recorded a few times. This rearrangement joins TRBV4-1 to TRBJ2-5; 8 bases line up with TRBD2. The CDR3 has 14 residues. V was clipped by 4 bases and J by 4 bases; unmatched bases: 5. Germline CDR1 is MGHRA and CDR2 is YSYEKL. The DNA for the CDR3 is TGCGCCAGCAGCCTAAGCGGGAGATCAGAGACCCAGTACTTC. This sequence encodes CASSLSGRSETQYF.

The chain has TRBV10-2 and TRBJ2-7, with 11 bases fitting TRBD2. The CDR3 has 16 amino acids. Per the germline V gene, CDR1 is WSHSY and CDR2 is SAAADI. After removal of 2 bases from V and 7 bases from J, the junction contained 10 bases not matched to a gene. The CDR3 DNA reads as TGCGCCAGCAGTGAGGTCCCGGGACTAGCGGCCATAGAGCAGTACTTC. Protein sequence: CASSEVPGLAAIEQYF.

This sequence joins TRBV5-1 and TRBJ1-2; 8 nucleotides match TRBD1. The germline gives CDR1 SGHRS, CDR2 YFSETQ. CDR3 length: 17 amino acids. V lost 0 bases to trimming and J lost 2 bases; unmatched junction nucleotides: 9. The CDR3 DNA is TGCGCCAGCAGCTTGGCCCTGGACAGGGTATTCAACTATGGCTACACCTTC. Protein: CASSLALDRVFNYGYTF.

The chain is built from TRBV5-1 and TRBJ2-1; 13 bases match TRBD2. Germline CDR1 is SGHRS and CDR2 is YFSETQ. This CDR3 has 15 amino acids. The junction had 4 bases not matched to a gene; V was cut back by 0 bases and J by 10 bases. CDR3 coding DNA: TGCGCCAGCAGCTTGGGCCCGACTAGCGGGAGGGAGCAGTTCTTC. It is translated as CASSLGPTSGREQFF.